The T cell receptor beta chain under discussion was sequenced for a study of T cell repertoires in cytomegalovirus infection. This clonotype was picked up a small number of times. TCRdb ran MiXCR on the reads and lists one entry per CDR3 protein. The sample holds roughly 320,000 distinct CDR3 sequences, roughly a tenth seen once. The V and J ends lost 3 bases and 4 bases, in that order; junction bases with no gene match: 7. The CDR3 spans 15 residues. Germline lookup yields CDR1 SGDLS and CDR2 YYNGEE. The source is a human donor in good health (CMV status not recorded). Some clones in this sample may be carry-over from other donors' samples. The V gene is TRBV9, the J gene TRBJ1-1; TRBD1 agrees at 9 bases. Sequencing input: PBMCs. DNA of the CDR3: TGTGCCAGCAGCGCCCCGGGACAGGGAGTCACTGAAGCTTTCTTT. Translated, it gives CASSAPGQGVTEAFF.